The next 9 T cell receptor beta chains were all read from a single sample in a study of OX40 agonist ivuxolimab in advanced cancers. Profiling relied on immunoSEQ multiplex PCR, and the TCRdb table lists in-frame clones only, not all of them. The sample shows over 95,000 clones, around nine tenths of them seen only once. This material consisted of CD4+ or CD8+ T cells sorted from blood, taken in a trial of the OX40 agonist ivuxolimab. These receptors were collected from an adult with an advanced solid tumor such as melanoma, head and neck, liver or kidney cancer.

The chain recombines TRBV28 with TRBJ2-1; 9 nucleotides line up with TRBD1. This CDR3 comprises 17 residues. The germline V gene has CDR1 MDHEN and CDR2 SYDVKM. V was clipped by 0 bases and J by 9 bases; unmatched bases: 12. The CDR3 DNA reads as TGTGCCAGCAGTTTATGGGTCGTGGGACAGGGAAGGGGTGAGCAGTTCTTC. Translating gives CASSLWVVGQGRGEQFF. The variable domain in full, with the rest retrieved from reference TRBV28 and TRBJ2-1, is DVKVTQSSRYLVKRTGEKVFLECVQDMDHENMFWYRQDPGLGLRLIYFSYDVKMKEKGDIPEGYSVSREKKERFSLILESASTNQTSMYLCASSLWVVGQGRGEQFFGPGTRLTVL.

V gene TRBV19 combines with J gene TRBJ1-2, with D possibly matching TRBD1 (6 bases). V dropped 4 bases and J dropped 8 bases, with 17 bases sitting between them. Germline loops: CDR1 LNHDA, CDR2 SQIVND (reference sequence). The CDR3 spans 14 residues. The CDR3 loop reads CASSTGTTEPGYTF. DNA for the CDR3: TGTGCCAGTAGTACGGGGACAACCGAACCAGGCTACACCTTC. The complete variable domain, with remaining parts taken from reference TRBV19 and TRBJ1-2, reads DGGITQSPKYLFRKEGQNVTLSCEQNLNHDAMYWYRQDPGQGLRLIYYSQIVNDFQKGDIAEGYSVSREKKESFPLTVTSAQKNPTAFYLCASSTGTTEPGYTFGSGTRLTVV.

For this clone: The junction departs from germline at one end; a sequencing error may be responsible. The chain employs TRBV10-2 and TRBJ1-5; D is undetermined. The CDR3 has 18 amino acids. Germline assignment: CDR1 WSHSY and CDR2 SAAADI. CDR3 DNA sequence: TGCGCCAGCAGTGGCCCGGGCGCCGATTCGTGGAGCAATCAGCTCCAGCATTTT. It yields the protein CASSGPGADSWSNQLQHF.

V gene TRBV29-1 combines with J gene TRBJ1-3; D might be TRBD1 (5 bases). Trimming removed 7 bases from V and 2 bases from J, with 9 bases in between. Germline-derived CDR1 and CDR2 are SQVTM and ANQGSEA. The CDR3 extends over 12 amino acids. This CDR3 reads CSGGGAGNTIYF. The CDR3 DNA is TGCAGCGGTGGGGGGGCTGGAAACACCATATATTTT.

CDR3: CAGQPGQGDGYTF. CDR3 DNA sequence: TGTGCCGGCCAACCGGGACAGGGTGATGGCTACACCTTC. The genes are TRBV7-2 and TRBJ1-2; TRBD1 matches at 9 bases. V trimming: 11 bases; J trimming: 6 bases; junction bases outside the gene matches: 10. Per the germline V gene, CDR1 is SGHTA and CDR2 is FQGNSA. The CDR3 covers 13 residues.

V gene TRBV7-9 combines with J gene TRBJ2-2; tentatively, D is TRBD2 (5 bases). The germline gives CDR1 SEHNR, CDR2 FQNEAQ (reference sequence). The germline V and J ends were trimmed by 1 base and 5 bases, with 8 bases remaining between them. This CDR3 is 14 amino acids long. CDR3 nucleotides: TGTGCCAGCAGCTTAGGTTCGGGGACCGGGGAGCTGTTTTTT. Protein: CASSLGSGTGELFF.

The chain joins TRBV11-3 to TRBJ2-1; D may be TRBD1 or TRBD2 (5 bases each). There are 18 residues in the CDR3. Germline V lookup: CDR1 SGHNT, CDR2 YENEEA. V lost 0 bases and J 4 bases, leaving 19 bases between the germline ends. CDR3 coding DNA: TGTGCCAGCAGCTTAGACTCCAAGCCCGGGACCAGATACAATGAGCAGTTCTTC. Its translation: CASSLDSKPGTRYNEQFF.

The rearrangement joins TRBV25-1 to TRBJ2-7, with TRBD1 as a possible D gene (5 bases). CDR1 and CDR2 from the germline V gene are MGHDK and SYGVNS. V lost 2 bases, J lost 1 base, and 12 bases lay in between. There are 15 residues in the CDR3. The CDR3 DNA is TGTGCCAGCAGTGAAACAGGTTTTGGATCCTACGAGCAGTACTTC. Translation gives CASSETGFGSYEQYF.

The chain is built from TRBV7-2 and TRBJ2-1; no reliable D call. V lost 5 bases and J 1 base, leaving 9 bases between the germline ends. The CDR3 sequence is 14 residues long. Germline lookup yields CDR1 SGHTA and CDR2 FQGNSA. The CDR3 nucleotides read TGTGCCAGCAGCCCCGCCGCGTCCTACAATGAGCAGTTCTTC. As protein: CASSPAASYNEQFF.